This T cell receptor beta chain derives from a study of monozygotic twins with inflammatory bowel disease (dated by TCRdb to about 2019). About the study as a whole: The full study comprised approximately 28 monozygotic twin pairs: nine German pairs (four IBD-concordant, five IBD-discordant) and 19 IBD-discordant Danish pairs. The search for disease-associated traits relied mainly on comparing IBD patients with their genetically identical healthy co-twins within discordant pairs. Each individual had, on average, about 151 000 unique TCRalpha sequences and 181 000 unique TCRbeta sequences available for analysis.

Concerning this clonotype: The antigen this receptor binds is unknown.

The CDR3 numbers 15 residues from cysteine through phenylalanine. There is no recorded DNA. The germline V gene (reference sequence) gives CDR1 as DFQATT and CDR2 as SNEGSKA. The library was made by 5' RACE. For each TCR library, 3,500 to 4,000 ng of total RNA was used. For each sample, cDNA synthesis with SMARTScribe reverse transcriptase was split into eight separate reactions. During cDNA synthesis, template switching was used to introduce unique molecular identifiers that contained a 6-nucleotide sample barcode. TCRalpha and TCRbeta cDNA was amplified in two nested PCRs of roughly 16 and 10 cycles, and bead purification was carried out after each PCR. Before amplification, the cDNA was both treated with uracil DNA-glycosylase and purified with the QIAquick PCR purification kit. In the second PCR, Illumina TruSeq-compatible adapters and sample-specific barcodes were added. TapeStation and Qubit were used to check library quality and concentration, and roughly 4.8 ng of each library went into the pool. Sequencing of the pooled libraries was done on an Illumina HiSeq2500 single-index Rapid Run using custom sequencing primers and 2 x 100 bp reads. The published analysis was carried out like this. MiGEC version 1.2.6 was used for UMI-based consensus assembly to correct PCR and sequencing errors. MiXCR version 2.1.1 handled V(D)J alignment, clonotype assembly and CDR3 extraction. To normalise gene usage, clonotype sharing and MAIT/NKT TCR abundance, the top 1000, 10 000 and 20 000 clonotypes in each sample were analysed. Diversity was computed as the inverse Simpson index with the vegan R package after downsampling to 27 000 UMIs. Statistical testing used paired Mann-Whitney U tests on the discordant twin pairs and applied Benjamini-Hochberg correction for multiple testing. Reads reprocessed by TCRdb are summarized as one entry per CDR3 protein sequence, and DNA is absent. TCRdb, rather than the study authors, made the V and J calls. The table for this sample shows about 300,000 distinct CDR3 sequences. 5.5% to 6.5% of the sample belongs to the ten largest clones.

On the study overall, not on this receptor specifically: Different T cell subtypes could not be distinguished in the analysis. A decrease in TCRbeta repertoire diversity, as measured by inverse Simpson index, was observed in IBD patients compared with their healthy co-twins. Repertoire similarity did not differ between concordant and discordant twins, which could be due to limited statistical power. Because patients were on differing immunosuppressive treatments, the repertoires may have picked up extra background noise and inter-individual variability. No single strong signal or clonotype linked to IBD turned up in the results, so the idea that one exists was not supported. Compared with healthy twins, IBD patients had fewer clonotypes in common with other individuals, a difference most pronounced in patients showing signs of disease activity.

From each donor, a roughly 2.7 ml peripheral blood sample was collected into PAXgene tubes and kept at -80 degrees C. Without any T cell sorting, total RNA was extracted from whole blood using the PAXgene blood miRNA kit on an automated QIAcube. Peripheral blood from monozygotic twin pairs concordant or discordant for inflammatory bowel disease was subjected to deep TCRalpha and TCRbeta repertoire profiling with unique molecular barcoding. Smoking habits were recorded for all twin pairs, and individuals were classified as current, former or never smokers. This chain joins TRBV20-1 to TRBJ1-5. This receptor was taken from a human donor with ulcerative colitis or Crohn's disease, or a healthy co-twin of an affected twin (not recorded which). The source material was blood. The CDR3 in this case is CSARASEASNQPQHF.